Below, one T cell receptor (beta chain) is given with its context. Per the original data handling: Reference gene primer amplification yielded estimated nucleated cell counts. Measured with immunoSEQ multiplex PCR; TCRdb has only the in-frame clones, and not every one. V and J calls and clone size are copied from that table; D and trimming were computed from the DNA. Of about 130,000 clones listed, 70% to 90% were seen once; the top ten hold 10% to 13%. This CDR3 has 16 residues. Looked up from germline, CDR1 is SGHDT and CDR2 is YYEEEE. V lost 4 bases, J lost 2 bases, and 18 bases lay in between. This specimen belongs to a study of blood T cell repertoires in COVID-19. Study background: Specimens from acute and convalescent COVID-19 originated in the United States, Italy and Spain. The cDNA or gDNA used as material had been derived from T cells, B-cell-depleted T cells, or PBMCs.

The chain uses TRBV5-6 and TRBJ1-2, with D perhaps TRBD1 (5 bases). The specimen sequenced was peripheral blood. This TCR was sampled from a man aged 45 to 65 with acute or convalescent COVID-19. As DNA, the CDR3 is TGTGCCAGCAGCCTCAGTAGGGGCAGTTCAAACTATGGCTACACCTTC. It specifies CASSLSRGSSNYGYTF.